This record looks at one T cell receptor beta chain sequence and its context. The source of the sample is a study of blood T cell repertoires in COVID-19. Turning to the study itself: The cDNA or gDNA used as material had been derived from T cells, B-cell-depleted T cells, or PBMCs.

CDR3 size: 16 residues. After removal of 0 bases from V and 2 bases from J, the junction contained 5 bases not matched to a gene. Germline CDR1 is SGHVS and CDR2 is FQNEAQ. Original data processing: Estimates of nucleated cell counts were drawn from the amplification of reference gene primers. Assay: immunoSEQ multiplex PCR; the TCRdb copy retains only in-frame clones and omits some. Clone size and the V and J calls come from that table; the DNA yielded D and trimming. There are some 250,000 clones in the sample; approximately 82% occur only once, and about 9% lies in the top ten. The chain combines TRBV7-8 with TRBJ1-2, with 8 nucleotides matching TRBD1. The receptor comes from a man aged 40-50 years with active or convalescent COVID-19. Source material: peripheral blood. The CDR3 bases are TGTGCCAGCAGCTTAGCGCCAGGGGGCGCGAACTATGGCTACACCTTC. This encodes CASSLAPGGANYGYTF. Full variable domain (outside the CDR3, taken from reference TRBV7-8 and TRBJ1-2): GAGVSQSPRYKVAKRGQDVALRCDPISGHVSLFWYQQALGQGPEFLTYFQNEAQLDKSGLPSDRFFAERPEGSVSTLKIQRTQQEDSAVYLCASSLAPGGANYGYTFGSGTRLTVV.